The 10 T cell receptor beta chains given below trace back to one sample, sequenced in a study of CD8 T cells in Susac syndrome. With random hexamers, reverse transcription was performed on about 0.45 to 1 ug of RNA. TCRdb fed the immunoSEQ multiplex PCR reads into MiXCR, producing one record per CDR3 protein. This sample has 170,000 or so distinct CDR3 sequences, with roughly 94% found just once. The sequenced material came from CD4+ T cells from PBMCs. These receptors all stem from a human donor with Susac syndrome.

CDR3 amino acids: CAWSVQGNTEAFF. The CDR3 DNA follows: TGTGCCTGGAGTGTGCAGGGGAACACTGAAGCTTTCTTT. The gene calls are TRBV30 and TRBJ1-1; perhaps TRBD1 as D (5 bases). Deletions cut 0 bases from V and 1 base from J, with 6 bases between. The CDR3 sequence is 13 residues long. The V gene's germline CDR1 is GTSNPN and CDR2 SVGIG (reference sequence).

This clonotype was found a few times. The genes are TRBV5-6 and TRBJ1-5; unclear D gene. V gave up 2 bases and J gave up 4 bases, with 10 bases separating them. Germline V gene sequence: CDR1 SGHDT, CDR2 YYEEEE. There are 14 residues in the CDR3. The CDR3: CASSLGLGNQPQHF. The DNA for the CDR3 is TGTGCCAGCAGCTTAGGTCTGGGAAATCAGCCCCAGCATTTT.

The CDR3 is CSASGSGGFYNEQFF. Written as DNA, the CDR3 is TGCAGTGCTAGTGGTAGCGGTGGTTTCTACAATGAGCAGTTCTTC. The chain combines TRBV20-1 with TRBJ2-1, with D possibly being TRBD2 (6 bases). This CDR3 has 15 residues. Trimming shortened V by 3 bases and J by 3 bases, and 15 bases separated the two germline ends. Germline CDR1 reads DFQATT; CDR2 reads SNEGSKA (reference sequence).

CDR3 DNA sequence: TGTGCCAGCAGCCGGGGACTAGCGGGTTCCTACAATGAGCAGTTCTTC. Protein: CASSRGLAGSYNEQFF. The chain joins TRBV12-3 or TRBV12-4 to TRBJ2-1; 12 bases align to TRBD2. The CDR3 is 16 amino acids. V lost 6 bases and J lost 1; bases outside the gene matches: 4.

This clonotype was observed once. The chain has TRBV29-1 and TRBJ1-1; maybe TRBD1 (6 bases). V lost 7 bases to trimming and J lost 0 bases, with 15 bases between them. The CDR3 contains 14 residues. The germline CDR1 and CDR2 sequences are SQVTM and ANQGSEA. As DNA, the CDR3 is TGCAGCGCCAAAAGGACAGCCATGAACACTGAAGCTTTCTTT. The encoded protein is CSAKRTAMNTEAFF.

The V gene is TRBV7-2, the J gene TRBJ2-7; possibly TRBD1 for D (5 bases). Germline loops: CDR1 SGHTA, CDR2 FQGNSA. This CDR3 region has 14 residues. The ends were cut back, 1 base at V and 2 bases at J, with 9 bases in the middle. CDR3 nucleotides: TGTGCCAGCAGCTTAGGCCCCAGGGCCTACGAGCAGTACTTC. It encodes CASSLGPRAYEQYF.

CDR3 in DNA: TGTGCCAGCAGTTACTCCCGGTACGAGCAGTACTTC. As protein: CASSYSRYEQYF. The genes are TRBV6-6 and TRBJ2-7; no clear D. The V gene's germline CDR1 is MNHNY and CDR2 SVGAGI (reference sequence). CDR3 length equals 12 residues. The V end lost 0 bases, the J end lost 4 bases, and 4 bases lay between the germline ends.

The V and J genes are TRBV9 and TRBJ1-1; weak D call: TRBD1 (5 bases). Trimming shortened V by 0 bases and J by 1 base, and 7 bases separated the two germline ends. Germline assignment: CDR1 SGDLS and CDR2 YYNGEE. This CDR3 comprises 14 residues. Here the CDR3 reads CASSVVGGNTEAFF. The CDR3 DNA sequence: TGTGCCAGCAGCGTAGTGGGGGGGAACACTGAAGCTTTCTTT.

The J gene is TRBJ1-4, the V gene TRBV2; tentative D call: TRBD1 (5 bases). The CDR3 contains 14 residues. Germline V lookup: CDR1 SNHLY, CDR2 FYNNEI. V lost 3 bases, J lost 9 bases, and 14 bases lay in between. DNA for the CDR3: TGTGCCAGCAGTGAGGGGACGGGGGATCAAAAACTGTTTTTT. Translated, it gives CASSEGTGDQKLFF. The whole variable domain, filled in from reference TRBV2 and TRBJ1-4, reads EPEVTQTPSHQVTQMGQEVILRCVPISNHLYFYWYRQILGQKVEFLVSFYNNEISEKSEIFDDQFSVERPDGSNFTLKIRSTKLEDSAMYFCASSEGTGDQKLFFGSGTQLSVL.

The rearrangement uses TRBV7-9 and TRBJ2-3, with 10 bases fitting TRBD2. The CDR3 has 17 amino acids. Germline V lookup: CDR1 SEHNR, CDR2 FQNEAQ (reference sequence). V lost 3 bases and J lost 3; bases outside the gene matches: 9. CDR3 bases: TGTGCCAGCAGCTTGATTTCTAGCGGGGGCCTAACAGATACGCAGTATTTT. It is translated as CASSLISSGGLTDTQYF. The full variable domain, rest sourced from reference TRBV7-9 and TRBJ2-3, is DTGVSQNPRHKITKRGQNVTFRCDPISEHNRLYWYRQTLGQGPEFLTYFQNEAQLEKSRLLSDRFSAERPKGSFSTLEIQRTEQGDSAMYLCASSLISSGGLTDTQYFGPGTRLTVL.